This TCR beta chain was documented in a study of low-dose radiotherapy and immunotherapy resistance in tumors. Time point defined: before trial treatment. Alpha and beta chains were covered, as first-strand cDNA relied on TRAV- and TRBV-specific primers. The authors amplified TCRs for 20 PCR cycles with a constant-region primer and a V-primer adapter. MiXCR, run by TCRdb on the reads, gives a single entry per CDR3 protein. Of around 76,000 distinct CDR3 sequences in the sample, roughly 31% were seen once. Looked up from germline, CDR1 is MNHNS and CDR2 is SASEGT. Unmatched junction bases numbered 10, after V lost 6 bases and J lost 7 bases. This CDR3 is built from 15 residues.

Sequencing used PBMCs, obtained before treatment. This rearrangement joins TRBV6-1 to TRBJ1-4, with TRBD1 matching over 8 bases. This receptor was identified in a female donor with ovarian cancer. This CDR3 is CASRENRGGGEKLFF. In nucleotides, the CDR3 is TGTGCCAGCAGGGAAAACAGGGGGGGTGGTGAAAAACTGTTTTTT.